This is a list of T cell receptor beta chains from one sample in a study of shared clonotypes between healthy human individuals. Using immunoSEQ multiplex PCR, the repertoire was profiled, and TCRdb retains in-frame clones only, with some absent. The sample has 2 million to 2.5 million clones; 93% are singletons. Sequencing was performed on naive CD4+ T cells from PBMCs. Receptor source: a young man in good health. Some clones in this sample may be carry-over from other donors' samples. Both conserved end residues are part of each CDR3. A D gene is named only where the DNA matches it firmly. Clone size appears in some rows only: once, few, many, or a class for an expanded clone.

CDR3nt: TGTGCCAGCAGTGGGACCGGGACTACCTACGAGCAGTACTTC
CDR3aa: CASSGTGTTYEQYF
j_gene: TRBJ2-7
d_gene: TRBD2
len: 14
v_gene: TRBV13
abundance: .

CDR3nt: TGTGCCAGCTCACCCCCGGGACAGGTGGAGGCAGATACGCAGTATTTT
CDR3aa: CASSPPGQVEADTQYF
j_gene: TRBJ2-3
d_gene: TRBD1
len: 16
v_gene: TRBV18
abundance: .

CDR3nt: TGTGCCAGCAGCCCCCTCCCTAGCGGGAGTCCCTTGGAAGATACGCAGTATTTT
CDR3aa: CASSPLPSGSPLEDTQYF
j_gene: TRBJ2-3
d_gene: TRBD2
len: 18
v_gene: TRBV5-4
abundance: .

CDR3nt: TGCGCCAGCAGCCGAGGACTAGCGGGAGGTCCGAGTCCCTACAATGAGCAGTTCTTC
CDR3aa: CASSRGLAGGPSPYNEQFF
j_gene: TRBJ2-1
d_gene: TRBD2
len: 19
v_gene: TRBV5-1
abundance: .

CDR3nt: TGTGCCAGCAGCTTAGCGCTAAGGGACAGGGGCCGGTCCAATGAGCAGTTCTTC
CDR3aa: CASSLALRDRGRSNEQFF
j_gene: TRBJ2-1
d_gene: TRBD1
len: 18
v_gene: TRBV7-9
abundance: .

CDR3nt: TGTGCCAGCAGCGTAGTAGGGGGGGCTGAAGCTTTCTTT
CDR3aa: CASSVVGGAEAFF
j_gene: TRBJ1-1
d_gene: .
len: 13
v_gene: TRBV9
abundance: .

CDR3nt: TGTGCCAGCAGCGCCCAAGAACCCACAGATACGCAGTATTTT
CDR3aa: CASSAQEPTDTQYF
j_gene: TRBJ2-3
d_gene: .
len: 14
v_gene: TRBV9
abundance: .

CDR3nt: TGCAGCGTTGGACAAGCTTTCGAGCAGTACTTC
CDR3aa: CSVGQAFEQYF
j_gene: TRBJ2-7
d_gene: .
len: 11
v_gene: TRBV29-1
abundance: .

CDR3nt: TGTGCTAGTGGTTTATGGACAGGGGGCGGAGAGACCCAGTACTTC
CDR3aa: CASGLWTGGGETQYF
j_gene: TRBJ2-5
d_gene: TRBD1
len: 15
v_gene: TRBV12-5
abundance: .

CDR3nt: TGTGCCAGCAGCCGGGACGGGAATGAAAAACTGTTTTTT
CDR3aa: CASSRDGNEKLFF
j_gene: TRBJ1-4
d_gene: .
len: 13
v_gene: TRBV6-5
abundance: .

CDR3nt: TGTGCCAGCAGCTCCCGGGATCCGGGGGGGACCGGGGAGCTGTTTTTT
CDR3aa: CASSSRDPGGTGELFF
j_gene: TRBJ2-2
d_gene: TRBD2
len: 16
v_gene: TRBV7-9
abundance: .

CDR3nt: TGTGCCAGCAGCCCTGGACAGGCCACAGATACGCAGTATTTT
CDR3aa: CASSPGQATDTQYF
j_gene: TRBJ2-3
d_gene: TRBD1
len: 14
v_gene: TRBV7-9
abundance: .

CDR3nt: TGCGCCAGCAGCCATGGGACTAGCGGGACCACAGATACGCAGTATTTT
CDR3aa: CASSHGTSGTTDTQYF
j_gene: TRBJ2-3
d_gene: TRBD2
len: 16
v_gene: TRBV5-1
abundance: .

CDR3nt: TGCGCCAGCAGCTCTGCTGGCACCGGGGAGCTGTTTTTT
CDR3aa: CASSSAGTGELFF
j_gene: TRBJ2-2
d_gene: .
len: 13
v_gene: TRBV5-1
abundance: .

CDR3nt: TGTGCCATCAGTCCGGGACCGGCCTCTGGAAACACCATATATTTT
CDR3aa: CAISPGPASGNTIYF
j_gene: TRBJ1-3
d_gene: .
len: 15
v_gene: TRBV10-3
abundance: few

CDR3nt: TGTGCCAGCAGTTGGCCTGGGGGCGGGAGAGTATACAATGAGCAGTTCTTC
CDR3aa: CASSWPGGGRVYNEQFF
j_gene: TRBJ2-1
d_gene: .
len: 17
v_gene: TRBV27
abundance: .

CDR3nt: TGTGCCTGGAGTGTTCGGGGGGCCGGGGAGCTGTTTTTT
CDR3aa: CAWSVRGAGELFF
j_gene: TRBJ2-2
d_gene: TRBD2
len: 13
v_gene: TRBV30
abundance: .

CDR3nt: TGTGCCAGCAGGGCCTTCGGGGGAACCTACGAGCAGTACTTC
CDR3aa: CASRAFGGTYEQYF
j_gene: TRBJ2-7
d_gene: .
len: 14
v_gene: TRBV27
abundance: .

CDR3nt: TGTGCCAGCAGTTTAAAGTACAGGGGGAAGGATGGCTACACCTTC
CDR3aa: CASSLKYRGKDGYTF
j_gene: TRBJ1-2
d_gene: TRBD1
len: 15
v_gene: TRBV27
abundance: once

CDR3nt: TGTGCCAGCAGCCGAGGGGACTTTAACTATGGCTACACCTTC
CDR3aa: CASSRGDFNYGYTF
j_gene: TRBJ1-2
d_gene: .
len: 14
v_gene: TRBV7-9
abundance: .

CDR3nt: TGTGCCAGCAGCTCGGCCCGGGGCAACTATGGCTACACCTTC
CDR3aa: CASSSARGNYGYTF
j_gene: TRBJ1-2
d_gene: .
len: 14
v_gene: TRBV7-2
abundance: .

CDR3nt: TGTGCCAGCAGCGAAACGACCGGGAACACTGAAGCTTTCTTT
CDR3aa: CASSETTGNTEAFF
j_gene: TRBJ1-1
d_gene: .
len: 14
v_gene: TRBV2
abundance: .